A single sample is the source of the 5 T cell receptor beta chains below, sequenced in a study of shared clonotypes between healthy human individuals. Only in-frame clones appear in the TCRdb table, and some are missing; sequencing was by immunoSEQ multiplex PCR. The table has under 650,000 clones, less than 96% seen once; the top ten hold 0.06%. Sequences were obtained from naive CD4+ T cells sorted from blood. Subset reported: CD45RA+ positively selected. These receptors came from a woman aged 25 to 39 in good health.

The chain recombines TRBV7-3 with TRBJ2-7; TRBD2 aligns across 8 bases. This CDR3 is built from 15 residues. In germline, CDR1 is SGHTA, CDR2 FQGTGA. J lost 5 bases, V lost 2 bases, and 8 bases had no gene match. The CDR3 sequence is CASSLGLAGRDEQYF. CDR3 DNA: TGTGCCAGCAGCTTAGGGCTAGCGGGCCGGGACGAGCAGTACTTC.

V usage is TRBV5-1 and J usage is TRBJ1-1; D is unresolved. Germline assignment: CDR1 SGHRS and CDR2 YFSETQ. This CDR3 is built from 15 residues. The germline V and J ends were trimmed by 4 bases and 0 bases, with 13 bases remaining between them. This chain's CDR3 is CASSPQAGMNTEAFF. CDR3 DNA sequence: TGCGCCAGCAGCCCCCAAGCGGGGATGAACACTGAAGCTTTCTTT.

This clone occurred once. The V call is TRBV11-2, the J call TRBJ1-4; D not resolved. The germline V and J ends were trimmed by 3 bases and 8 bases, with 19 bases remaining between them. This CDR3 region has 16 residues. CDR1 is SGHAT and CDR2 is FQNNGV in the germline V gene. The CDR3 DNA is TGTGCCAGCAGCTTGACTCGGACTAACCCGGGGGAAAAACTGTTTTTT. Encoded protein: CASSLTRTNPGEKLFF.

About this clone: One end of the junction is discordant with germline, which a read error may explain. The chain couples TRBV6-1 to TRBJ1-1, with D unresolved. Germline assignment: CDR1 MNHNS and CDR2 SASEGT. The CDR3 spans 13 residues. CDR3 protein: CTSTLGVNTEAFF. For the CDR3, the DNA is TGTACCAGCACCCTGGGAGTGAACACTGAAGCTTTCTTT.

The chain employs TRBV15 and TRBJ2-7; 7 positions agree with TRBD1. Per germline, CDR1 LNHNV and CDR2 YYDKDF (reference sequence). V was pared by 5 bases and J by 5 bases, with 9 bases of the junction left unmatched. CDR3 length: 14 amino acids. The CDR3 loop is CATSSRQGFHEQYF. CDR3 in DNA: TGTGCCACCAGCTCTCGACAGGGTTTCCACGAGCAGTACTTC.